The 26 T cell receptor beta chains reported below all come from one sample, sequenced in a study of beta chain features in type 1 diabetes. Study results and caveats: Shortening that was moderate but significant affected the TCRB CDR3s of Type 1 diabetes patients in all four CD4+ subsets.

Their recognized antigens are unknown. The sequenced template was cDNA made from the entire isolated RNA. TCRdb's table, derived via immunoSEQ multiplex PCR, lists solely in-frame clones and lacks some. The sample records some 290,000 clones, 24% being singletons. Sequenced material: naive CD4+ T cells from blood. The source of these receptors is a woman in her 30s with type 1 diabetes.

The sample holds a few counts of this clone. The genes are TRBV4-1 and TRBJ2-7, with TRBD2 matching over 11 bases. Per the germline V gene, CDR1 is MGHRA and CDR2 is YSYEKL. The CDR3 extends over 16 amino acids. Trimming cost V 4 bases and J 0 bases; bases outside gene matches: 5. The CDR3 coding sequence is TGCGCCAGCAGCCTGGGGACTAGCGGCAACTCCTACGAGCAGTACTTC. Translated: CASSLGTSGNSYEQYF.

This clone was seen only a few times. The V and J genes are TRBV30 and TRBJ2-2; a possible D gene is TRBD1 (5 bases). Trimming stripped 5 bases from V and 1 base from J, with 11 bases between. The CDR3 extends over 14 amino acids. The germline V gene has CDR1 GTSNPN and CDR2 SVGIG (reference sequence). The CDR3 DNA is TGTGCCTGGGTTCGACAGTTGAACACCGGGGAGCTGTTTTTT. Translation: CAWVRQLNTGELFF.

The chain combines TRBV29-1 with TRBJ2-5; tentative D call: TRBD1 (6 bases). CDR3 size: 12 residues. Germline-derived CDR1 and CDR2 are SQVTM and ANQGSEA. CDR3 loop: CSHRQAPGTQYF. The DNA of the CDR3 is TGCAGTCATCGACAGGCACCCGGGACCCAGTACTTC.

This clone was counted between two and nine times. The chain links TRBV25-1 to TRBJ2-7, with D hard to call. Trimming cost V 7 bases and J 5 bases, with 18 bases left between them. Germline CDR1 MGHDK, CDR2 SYGVNS. The CDR3 spans 14 residues. CDR3 coding DNA: TGTGCCAGCACCGCGTCGGAATCAGGCAACGAGCAGTACTTC. Protein product: CASTASESGNEQYF.

The chain links TRBV9 to TRBJ2-5; D is unresolved. The CDR3 contains 13 residues. Germline V lookup: CDR1 SGDLS, CDR2 YYNGEE. The V gene lost 2 bases and the J gene lost 7 bases, with 12 bases spanning the gap. For the CDR3, the DNA is TGTGCCAGCAGCGTTACCGCGCCCGGGACCCAGTACTTC. Translation: CASSVTAPGTQYF.

The chain uses TRBV30 and TRBJ1-2; the match to TRBD1 covers 7 bases. The CDR3 has 14 residues. Germline CDR1 GTSNPN, CDR2 SVGIG (reference sequence). Germline trimming cut 5 bases from V and 2 bases from J; bases unmatched to any gene: 8. As DNA, the CDR3 is TGTGCCTGGCGGTTGAAACAGGGGAACTATGGCTACACCTTC. Its protein product is CAWRLKQGNYGYTF. Drawing the rest from reference TRBV30 and TRBJ1-2, the complete variable domain is SQTIHQWPATLVQPVGSPLSLECTVEGTSNPNLYWYRQAAGRGLQLLFYSVGIGQISSEVPQNLSASRPQDRQFILSSKKLLLSDSGFYLCAWRLKQGNYGYTFGSGTRLTVV.

This chain links TRBV13 with TRBJ2-2; no reliable D call. The germline CDR1 and CDR2 sequences are PRHDT and FYEKMQ (reference sequence). The CDR3 loop spans 13 amino acids. The ends were cut back, 3 bases at V and 6 bases at J, with 8 bases in the middle. The CDR3 loop reads CASSLLESGELFF. CDR3 sequence (DNA): TGTGCCAGCAGCTTGCTAGAGTCCGGGGAGCTGTTTTTT. The full variable domain, in which reference TRBV13 and TRBJ2-2 provide the parts outside the CDR3, is AAGVIQSPRHLIKEKRETATLKCYPIPRHDTVYWYQQGPGQDPQFLISFYEKMQSDKGSIPDRFSAQQFSDYHSELNMSSLELGDSALYFCASSLLESGELFFGEGSRLTVL.

The rearrangement links TRBV2 to TRBJ2-7; 7 nucleotides match TRBD2. Germline V lookup: CDR1 SNHLY, CDR2 FYNNEI. J gave up 3 bases and V 6 bases, and 2 bases lay outside the gene matches. The CDR3 runs to 12 residues. As DNA, the CDR3 is TGTGCCAGCAGGGAGCGGGGCTACGAGCAGTACTTC. Residues: CASRERGYEQYF.

This clone was counted a few times. The chain couples TRBV4-1 to TRBJ2-5, with 7 positions matching TRBD2. The J segment lost 5 bases and the V segment lost 4 bases, leaving 7 bases of the junction unmatched. Germline V lookup: CDR1 MGHRA, CDR2 YSYEKL. This CDR3 comprises 14 residues. CDR3 bases: TGCGCCAGCAGCCCCCTAGCGGTGAGGGAGACCCAGTACTTC. Its translation is CASSPLAVRETQYF.

This clone appeared a few times. V and J are TRBV18 and TRBJ1-1; tentative D call: TRBD1 (6 bases). Germline lookup yields CDR1 KGHSH and CDR2 LQKENI. The V end lost 4 bases, the J end lost 4 bases, and 10 bases lay between the germline ends. The CDR3 consists of 13 residues. CDR3 sequence (DNA): TGTGCCAGCTCACTTTCGGACAGCACTGAAGCTTTCTTT. Its protein is CASSLSDSTEAFF.

In this sample, this clone turned up a few times. The rearrangement links TRBV6-6 to TRBJ2-5; TRBD2 matches 10 bases. J lost 5 bases, V lost 0 bases, and 6 bases had no gene match. In germline, CDR1 is MNHNY, CDR2 SVGAGI (reference sequence). CDR3 length: 16 amino acids. CDR3 amino acids: CASSYSRTSGSETQYF. CDR3 nucleotide sequence: TGTGCCAGCAGTTACTCGAGGACTAGCGGCAGTGAGACCCAGTACTTC.

The V gene is TRBV5-1, the J gene TRBJ2-7; D may be TRBD1 (6 bases). V was pared by 1 base and J by 1 base, with 9 bases between. The CDR3 runs to 14 residues. The germline gives CDR1 SGHRS, CDR2 YFSETQ. The CDR3 nucleotides read TGCGCCAGCAGCTTGAAAGACAGGTCCTACGAGCAGTACTTC. Translating gives CASSLKDRSYEQYF.

This clone has only a few counts. This sequence joins TRBV4-1 and TRBJ1-2; TRBD1 agrees at 7 bases. Germline V gives CDR1 MGHRA, CDR2 YSYEKL. Trimming removed 2 bases from V and 1 base from J; junction bases left unmatched: 13. This CDR3 region has 18 residues. The CDR3 DNA reads as TGCGCCAGCAGCCAACAAACAGGGGCCCCTACTATTAACTATGGCTACACCTTC. Translation: CASSQQTGAPTINYGYTF.

The DNA for the CDR3 is TGTGCCAGCAGCCTTGGACTAGCGGGAACAGAGACCCAGTACTTC. It encodes CASSLGLAGTETQYF. The chain has TRBV7-3 and TRBJ2-5; 12 positions match TRBD2. There are 15 residues in the CDR3. Germline CDR1 SGHTA, CDR2 FQGTGA. V dropped 5 bases and J dropped 4; count of bases not matched to a gene: 5.

A remark on this clone: Other DNA sequences of this sample code for an identical CDR3. The gene calls are TRBV28 and TRBJ2-7; the D is unclear. The CDR3 is made up of 11 amino acids. The germline V and J ends were trimmed by 4 bases and 3 bases, with 4 bases remaining between them. Germline V lookup: CDR1 MDHEN, CDR2 SYDVKM. In DNA, the CDR3 is TGTGCCAGCAGTTCGAGCTACGAGCAGTACTTC. Its protein is CASSSSYEQYF.

This clone was found a few times. The chain uses TRBV9 and TRBJ2-5, with 8 bases identical to TRBD2. Germline lookup yields CDR1 SGDLS and CDR2 YYNGEE. Losses at the gene ends were 0 bases for V and 5 bases for J; bases not matched to a gene: 6. This CDR3 is built from 15 residues. CDR3 in DNA: TGTGCCAGCAGCGTAGGAATTAGCGGGACCGAGACCCAGTACTTC. Protein sequence: CASSVGISGTETQYF.

This clone was seen only a few times. V gene TRBV9 combines with J gene TRBJ1-3; tentatively, D is TRBD1 (6 bases). Germline V lookup: CDR1 SGDLS, CDR2 YYNGEE. The ends were cut back, 3 bases at V and 0 bases at J, with 13 bases in the middle. The CDR3 loop spans 16 amino acids. This chain's CDR3 is CASSALGQSSGNTIYF. CDR3 nucleotide sequence: TGTGCCAGCAGCGCTTTAGGACAGAGCTCTGGAAACACCATATATTTT.

The chain has TRBV19 and TRBJ2-5, with a possible D match to TRBD2 (6 bases). Deletions cut 3 bases from V and 5 bases from J, with 10 bases between. The length of the CDR3 is 13 residues. The germline V gene has CDR1 LNHDA and CDR2 SQIVND (reference sequence). The CDR3 DNA reads as TGTGCCAGTAGTATGCGGGGAACGGAGACCCAGTACTTC. This sequence encodes CASSMRGTETQYF.

The chain employs TRBV5-1 and TRBJ1-1; the match to TRBD1 covers 7 bases. The CDR3 sequence is 14 residues long. Germline V gives CDR1 SGHRS, CDR2 YFSETQ. The J segment lost 5 bases and the V segment lost 2 bases, leaving 6 bases of the junction unmatched. The CDR3 reads CASSFDRDGTEAFF. CDR3 coding DNA: TGCGCCAGCAGCTTCGACAGGGACGGGACTGAAGCTTTCTTT.

V and J are TRBV10-3 and TRBJ2-3, with 7 nucleotides matching TRBD2. Germline loops: CDR1 ENHRY, CDR2 SYGVKD. CDR3 length equals 15 residues. After removal of 4 bases from V and 5 bases from J, the junction contained 9 bases not matched to a gene. The CDR3 spells CAISGGTTDGDTQYF. CDR3 coding DNA: TGTGCCATCAGTGGGGGGACTACGGACGGAGATACGCAGTATTTT.

The rearrangement joins TRBV7-9 to TRBJ2-1, with D perhaps matching TRBD2 (7 bases). This CDR3 is 12 amino acids long. The V gene lost 7 bases and the J gene lost 8 bases, with 12 bases spanning the gap. Germline lookup yields CDR1 SEHNR and CDR2 FQNEAQ (reference sequence). The CDR3 region has the DNA TGTGCCAGCACCCAAGGGGGGGATGAGCAGTTCTTC. This encodes CASTQGGDEQFF.

The chain recombines TRBV5-1 with TRBJ2-3, with D maybe TRBD2 (6 bases). CDR1 SGHRS and CDR2 YFSETQ come from the germline V gene. V gave up 7 bases and J gave up 3 bases, with 12 bases separating them. The CDR3 extends over 13 amino acids. Written as DNA, the CDR3 is TGCGCCAGCTGGGACTCTCGAACAGATACGCAGTATTTT. It codes for CASWDSRTDTQYF.

The V and J genes are TRBV19 and TRBJ2-5; perhaps TRBD1 as D (6 bases). Germline V CDR1 and CDR2: LNHDA, SQIVND (reference sequence). The CDR3 loop spans 14 amino acids. V was clipped by 4 bases and J by 4 bases, with 13 bases between them. The CDR3 DNA sequence: TGTGCCAGTAGTAGGGGGCGGTTGGGAGAGACCCAGTACTTC. The encoded protein is CASSRGRLGETQYF.

The chain recombines TRBV5-1 with TRBJ2-5; no clear D gene. The V end was cut by 0 bases, the J end by 4 bases, with 10 bases between. This CDR3 region has 14 residues. Germline V gives CDR1 SGHRS, CDR2 YFSETQ. For the CDR3, the DNA is TGCGCCAGCAGCTTGGGAGGCGTTGTAGAGACCCAGTACTTC. Translation: CASSLGGVVETQYF.

This clone was seen more than once but under ten times. The chain has TRBV7-9 and TRBJ2-5; TRBD1 is a possible D gene (6 bases). Trimming cost V 0 bases and J 0 bases, with 11 bases left between them. Germline assignment: CDR1 SEHNR and CDR2 FQNEAQ (reference sequence). This CDR3 spans 16 amino acids. CDR3 region: CASSLAPTGYQETQYF. The CDR3 DNA reads as TGTGCCAGCAGCTTAGCCCCTACAGGGTACCAAGAGACCCAGTACTTC.

V and J are TRBV5-4 and TRBJ1-1; no firm D call. The germline V gene has CDR1 SGHNT and CDR2 YYREEE (reference sequence). CDR3 length equals 13 residues. The V end lost 4 bases, the J end lost 4 bases, and 11 bases lay between the germline ends. CDR3 nucleotide sequence: TGTGCCAGCAGCCAGTACGGGTTCACTGAAGCTTTCTTT. Its protein is CASSQYGFTEAFF.